These 26 T cell receptor beta chains share one sample of origin, sequenced in a study of shared clonotypes between healthy human individuals (dated by TCRdb to about 2020). The library was produced with the immunoSEQ multiplex PCR assay. The clones in this table, taken by TCRdb from immuneACCESS, are in-frame only. Not every clone is retained; where verified, under half of the shortfall comes from an unresolved V gene, and the cause of the rest is unknown. A total of about 380,000 clones appear in this sample, approximately 97% of them only once. The ten largest clones represent approximately 0.32% of the sample. The sequencing input was memory CD8+ T cells sorted from blood. The cell subset or site label on this specimen signifies: CD45RO+ cells pooled with CCR7-negative TemRA cells. These receptors were collected from a man aged 30 to 39 in good health.

The V and J genes are TRBV6-1 and TRBJ2-1; 7 positions match TRBD1. V shed 1 base, J shed 4 bases, and the junction held 4 bases outside the gene matches. Germline CDR1 is MNHNS and CDR2 is SASEGT. The CDR3 is 15 amino acids. The CDR3 protein is CASSEVKQGYNEQFF. The CDR3 region has the DNA TGTGCCAGCAGTGAAGTGAAACAGGGGTACAATGAGCAGTTCTTC.

V is TRBV25-1 and J is TRBJ2-7; D gene uncertain. The CDR3 sequence is 13 residues long. Germline CDR1 is MGHDK and CDR2 is SYGVNS. Trimming removed 6 bases at V and 0 bases at J, with 9 bases between. CDR3 bases: TGTGCCAGCAGAAACCCAAACTCCTACGAGCAGTACTTC. Its protein is CASRNPNSYEQYF.

The J gene is TRBJ2-1, the V gene TRBV6-1; 7 bases fit TRBD1. CDR1 and CDR2 from the germline V gene are MNHNS and SASEGT. This CDR3 region has 12 residues. Trimming cost V 7 bases and J 10 bases; bases outside gene matches: 7. As DNA, the CDR3 is TGTGCCAGCACTGACAGGGTTGGGGAGCAGTTCTTC. Its translation is CASTDRVGEQFF.

The chain recombines TRBV11-2 with TRBJ2-7; 13 bases agree with TRBD2. The CDR3 is 15 residues long. The ends lost 1 base at V and 5 bases at J; junction bases unmatched: 2. Germline-derived CDR1 and CDR2 are SGHAT and FQNNGV. In DNA, the CDR3 is TGTGCCAGCAGCTTAGGGACTAGCGGGAGTAACGAGCAGTACTTC. It encodes CASSLGTSGSNEQYF.

This chain links TRBV5-1 with TRBJ2-1; D perhaps matches TRBD2 (6 bases). The CDR3 is made up of 17 amino acids. The germline V gene has CDR1 SGHRS and CDR2 YFSETQ. The V and J ends lost 0 bases and 7 bases respectively, with 20 bases between them. CDR3 amino acids: CASSLEVGTGVANEQFF. In DNA, the CDR3 is TGCGCCAGCAGCTTGGAGGTCGGGACGGGAGTAGCGAATGAGCAGTTCTTC.

The V call is TRBV9, the J call TRBJ2-5; TRBD1 agrees at 8 bases. The junction had 8 bases not matched to a gene; V was cut back by 0 bases and J by 4 bases. CDR3 length equals 16 residues. CDR1 and CDR2 (germline): SGDLS, YYNGEE. CDR3 sequence: CASSVDGTGGGETQYF. The CDR3 nucleotides are TGTGCCAGCAGCGTAGATGGGACAGGAGGGGGAGAGACCCAGTACTTC. Using reference TRBV9 and TRBJ2-5 for the parts outside the CDR3, the full variable domain is DSGVTQTPKHLITATGQRVTLRCSPRSGDLSVYWYQQSLDQGLQFLIQYYNGEERAKGNILERFSAQQFPDLHSELNLSSLELGDSALYFCASSVDGTGGGETQYFGPGTRLLVL.

The rearrangement uses TRBV28 and TRBJ2-3, with D unresolved. Germline V lookup: CDR1 MDHEN, CDR2 SYDVKM. The V and J ends lost 3 bases and 7 bases respectively, with 8 bases between them. CDR3 size: 12 residues. The CDR3 region is CASSFSLNTQYF. As DNA, the CDR3 is TGTGCCAGCAGTTTTAGCCTCAATACGCAGTATTTT.

The chain uses TRBV9 and TRBJ2-5, with 7 bases aligning to TRBD2. J gave up 0 bases and V 3 bases, and 5 bases lay outside the gene matches. CDR3 length: 15 amino acids. Germline CDR1 reads SGDLS; CDR2 reads YYNGEE. The CDR3 coding sequence is TGTGCCAGCAGCGGCAGCGGGGCCTACCAAGAGACCCAGTACTTC. Translated: CASSGSGAYQETQYF.

The V gene is TRBV18, the J gene TRBJ2-2, with a possible D match to TRBD1 (5 bases). Between the trimmed V and J ends, which lost 5 bases and 0 bases, there was a span of 13 bases. Germline CDR1 is KGHSH and CDR2 is LQKENI. The CDR3 has 16 amino acids. CDR3 amino acids: CASSDWGLANTGELFF. CDR3 coding DNA: TGTGCCAGCTCAGACTGGGGCCTAGCGAACACCGGGGAGCTGTTTTTT. Variable domain in full (rest from reference TRBV18 and TRBJ2-2): NAGVMQNPRHLVRRRGQEARLRCSPMKGHSHVYWYRQLPEEGLKFMVYLQKENIIDESGMPKERFSAEFPKEGPSILRIQQVVRGDSAAYFCASSDWGLANTGELFFGEGSRLTVL.

On this clone itself: At one end, the junction sequence differs from germline, possibly due to a read error. The chain carries TRBV7-7 and TRBJ2-5, with 12 bases identical to TRBD2. CDR1 is SSHAT, CDR2 FNYEAQ, per germline (reference sequence). The CDR3 runs 14 residues. In nucleotides, the CDR3 is TGTGCTAGCAGCCGGGGACTAGCGGGAGAGACCCAGTACTTC. Residues: CASSRGLAGETQYF. Drawing the rest from reference TRBV7-7 and TRBJ2-5, the complete variable domain is GAGVSQSPRYKVTKRGQDVTLRCDPISSHATLYWYQQALGQGPEFLTYFNYEAQPDKSGLPSDRFSAERPEGSISTLTIQRTEQRDSAMYRCASSRGLAGETQYFGPGTRLLVL.

V gene TRBV28 combines with J gene TRBJ1-3, with 8 bases identical to TRBD1. Germline V gene sequence: CDR1 MDHEN, CDR2 SYDVKM. The CDR3 covers 16 residues. Unmatched junction bases numbered 9, after V lost 5 bases and J lost 3 bases. Written as DNA, the CDR3 is TGTGCCAGCAGTGACCAGGGGGCAGGTCGTGGAAACACCATATATTTT. Translated, it gives CASSDQGAGRGNTIYF.

This sequence joins TRBV6-6 and TRBJ2-1; D is ambiguous. Trimming took 8 bases from V and 3 from J, leaving 11 bases between them. Germline lookup yields CDR1 MNHNY and CDR2 SVGAGI (reference sequence). The CDR3 consists of 13 residues. CDR3 sequence reads: CASWTDLYNEQFF. The CDR3 DNA reads as TGTGCCAGCTGGACCGACCTCTACAATGAGCAGTTCTTC.

Turning to this clone: One junction end disagrees with the germline gene, perhaps due to a read error. The J gene is TRBJ2-7, the V gene TRBV7-7; D is possibly TRBD2 (6 bases). This CDR3 is built from 15 residues. Germline CDR1 reads SSHAT; CDR2 reads FNYEAQ (reference sequence). Written as DNA, the CDR3 is TGTGCTAGCAGCAAACGGGGCGGGATCGTTAACGAGCAGTACTTC. Translation gives CASSKRGGIVNEQYF.

V is TRBV7-2 and J is TRBJ2-1, with D possibly being TRBD2 (5 bases). V lost 3 bases to trimming and J lost 0 bases, with 15 bases between them. The germline CDR1 and CDR2 sequences are SGHTA and FQGNSA. This CDR3 has 17 amino acids. The CDR3 is CASSLKLVPSSYNEQFF. The CDR3 DNA is TGTGCCAGCAGCTTGAAACTAGTCCCTAGCTCCTACAATGAGCAGTTCTTC.

In regard to this clone: This same CDR3 is encoded by further DNA sequences in the sample. CDR3 sequence reads: CASSIEGASYEQYF. DNA for the CDR3: TGTGCCAGTAGTATAGAGGGCGCCTCCTACGAGCAGTACTTC. J is TRBJ2-7 and V is TRBV19; D is unresolved. CDR3 length: 14 residues. Between the trimmed V and J ends, which lost 0 bases and 0 bases, there was a span of 6 bases. The germline V gene encodes CDR1 LNHDA and CDR2 SQIVND (reference sequence).

The chain couples TRBV14 to TRBJ2-3; either TRBD1 or TRBD2 may supply D (5 bases each). Germline V gives CDR1 SGHDN, CDR2 FVKESK. The CDR3 has 14 residues. The V end lost 6 bases, the J end lost 0 bases, and 10 bases lay between the germline ends. The CDR3 protein is CASRSWGSTDTQYF. CDR3 nucleotide sequence: TGTGCCAGCAGGTCTTGGGGGAGCACAGATACGCAGTATTTT.

J is TRBJ2-1 and V is TRBV7-9; perhaps TRBD2 as D (6 bases). There are 13 residues in the CDR3. Germline values: CDR1 SEHNR, CDR2 FQNEAQ (reference sequence). V lost 5 bases, J lost 12 bases, and 17 bases lay in between. The CDR3, as DNA: TGTGCCAGCAGCACCCCTTGGGGGGATCGGCAGTTCTTC. Its translation: CASSTPWGDRQFF.

This clone was found once. The chain couples TRBV7-9 to TRBJ1-1; possible D gene TRBD1, 6 bases. Trimming cost V 3 bases and J 5 bases, with 13 bases left between them. There are 14 residues in the CDR3. Per the germline V gene, CDR1 is SEHNR and CDR2 is FQNEAQ (reference sequence). The CDR3 reads CASSLSGGRTEAFF. For the CDR3, the DNA is TGTGCCAGCAGCTTGAGTGGGGGGCGGACTGAAGCTTTCTTT.

J is TRBJ1-2 and V is TRBV7-2; D ambiguous. From germline, CDR1 is SGHTA and CDR2 FQGNSA. The CDR3 loop spans 13 amino acids. Trimming cost V 4 bases and J 6 bases, with 12 bases left between them. CDR3 sequence reads: CASSSFTLNGYTF. DNA for the CDR3: TGTGCCAGCAGCTCATTTACCCTCAATGGCTACACCTTC.

The rearrangement links TRBV30 to TRBJ1-2, with a tentative D call TRBD1 (5 bases). V shed 1 base and J shed 7 bases, with 13 bases lying between them. This CDR3 region has 13 residues. Germline CDR1 and CDR2: GTSNPN and SVGIG (reference sequence). The CDR3 reads CAWSAHQGGGYTF. CDR3 coding DNA: TGTGCCTGGAGTGCACACCAGGGAGGTGGCTACACCTTC.

J is TRBJ2-7 and V is TRBV5-4; 13 nucleotides align to TRBD2. Germline V gives CDR1 SGHNT, CDR2 YYREEE (reference sequence). This CDR3 comprises 15 residues. The J segment lost 4 bases and the V segment lost 4 bases, leaving 5 bases of the junction unmatched. In DNA, the CDR3 is TGTGCCAGCAGCCCGGCACTAGCGGGAGGGTACGAGCAGTACTTC. Its protein is CASSPALAGGYEQYF.

The rearrangement joins TRBV20-1 to TRBJ1-2; D gene uncertain. The CDR3 is 10 amino acids. The germline V and J ends were trimmed by 0 bases and 8 bases, with 4 bases remaining between them. Per germline, CDR1 DFQATT and CDR2 SNEGSKA (reference sequence). CDR3 sequence (DNA): TGCAGTGCTAGAGATTCGGGCTACACCTTC. Translation gives CSARDSGYTF.

The chain couples TRBV30 to TRBJ1-3, with 8 bases aligning to TRBD1. The CDR3 consists of 13 residues. Unmatched junction bases numbered 8, after V lost 8 bases and J lost 5 bases. Germline CDR1 GTSNPN, CDR2 SVGIG (reference sequence). Here the CDR3 reads CAGRTGWRNTIYF. CDR3 sequence (DNA): TGTGCCGGTAGGACAGGGTGGAGAAACACCATATATTTT.

The rearrangement links TRBV29-1 to TRBJ2-3, with a tentative D call TRBD2 (7 bases). The CDR3 covers 14 residues. Trimming removed 7 bases at V and 0 bases at J, with 14 bases between. Germline CDR1 is SQVTM and CDR2 is ANQGSEA. CDR3: CSAGRGRSTDTQYF. DNA of the CDR3: TGCAGCGCCGGGCGGGGGCGTAGCACAGATACGCAGTATTTT.

The rearrangement links TRBV27 to TRBJ1-4, with D possibly matching TRBD1 (5 bases). This CDR3 contains 14 residues. Trimming removed 2 bases from V and 7 bases from J, with 11 bases in between. Germline CDR1 is MNHEY and CDR2 is SMNVEV (reference sequence). The CDR3 region has the DNA TGTGCCAGCAGTTTAAACGGGGGGTTTGAAAAACTGTTTTTT. Protein: CASSLNGGFEKLFF.

The rearrangement joins TRBV20-1 to TRBJ1-1; tentatively, D is TRBD1 (6 bases). CDR1 DFQATT and CDR2 SNEGSKA come from the germline V gene (reference sequence). This CDR3 comprises 10 residues. CDR3 in amino acids: CSTGFTEAFF. The CDR3 DNA is TGCAGCACAGGGTTCACTGAAGCTTTCTTT.